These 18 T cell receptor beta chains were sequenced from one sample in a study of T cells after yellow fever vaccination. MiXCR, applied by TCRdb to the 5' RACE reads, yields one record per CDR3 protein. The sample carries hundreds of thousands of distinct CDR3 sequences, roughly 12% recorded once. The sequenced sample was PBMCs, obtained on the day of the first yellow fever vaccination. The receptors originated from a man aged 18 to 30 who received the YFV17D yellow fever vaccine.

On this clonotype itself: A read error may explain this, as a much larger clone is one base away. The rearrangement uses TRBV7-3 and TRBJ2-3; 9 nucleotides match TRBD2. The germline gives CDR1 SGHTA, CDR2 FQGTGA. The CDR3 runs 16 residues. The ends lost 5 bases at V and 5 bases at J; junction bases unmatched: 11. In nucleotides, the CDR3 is TGTGCCAGCAGCCCGCAGGGCGGGGGGGTTATAGATACGCAGTATTTT. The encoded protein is CASSPQGGGVIDTQYF. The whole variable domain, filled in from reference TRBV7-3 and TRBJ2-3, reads GAGVSQTPSNKVTEKGKYVELRCDPISGHTALYWYRQSLGQGPEFLIYFQGTGAADDSGLPNDRFFAVRPEGSVSTLKIQRTERGDSAVYLCASSPQGGGVIDTQYFGPGTRLTVL.

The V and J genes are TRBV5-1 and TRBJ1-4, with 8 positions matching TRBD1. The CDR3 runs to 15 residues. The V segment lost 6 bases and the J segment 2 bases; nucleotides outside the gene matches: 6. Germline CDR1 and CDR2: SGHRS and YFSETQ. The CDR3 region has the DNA TGCGCCAGCACCACAGGGGGAGGCACTAATGAAAAACTGTTTTTT. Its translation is CASTTGGGTNEKLFF. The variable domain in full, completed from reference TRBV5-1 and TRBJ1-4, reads KAGVTQTPRYLIKTRGQQVTLSCSPISGHRSVSWYQQTPGQGLQFLFEYFSETQRNKGNFPGRFSGRQFSNSRSEMNVSTLELGDSALYLCASTTGGGTNEKLFFGSGTQLSVL.

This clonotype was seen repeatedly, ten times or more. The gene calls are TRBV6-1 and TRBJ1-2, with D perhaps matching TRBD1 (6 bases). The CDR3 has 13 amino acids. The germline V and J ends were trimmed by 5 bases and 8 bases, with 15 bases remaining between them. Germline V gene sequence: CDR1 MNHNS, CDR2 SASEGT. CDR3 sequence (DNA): TGTGCCAGCAGTCTGGACAGCTCCAGAGGCTACACCTTC. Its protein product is CASSLDSSRGYTF.

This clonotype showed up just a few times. The DNA for the CDR3 is TGTGCCAGCAAGAATGAGCAGTTCTTC. It encodes CASKNEQFF. The V gene is TRBV7-2, the J gene TRBJ2-1; D uncertain. The V end lost 7 bases, the J end lost 7 bases, and 2 bases lay between the germline ends. Germline lookup yields CDR1 SGHTA and CDR2 FQGNSA. CDR3 length equals 9 residues.

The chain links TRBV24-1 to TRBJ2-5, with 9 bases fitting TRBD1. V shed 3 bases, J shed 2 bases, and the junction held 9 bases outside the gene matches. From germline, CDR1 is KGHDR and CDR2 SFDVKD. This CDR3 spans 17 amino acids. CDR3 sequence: CATSDPTSGTGQETQYF. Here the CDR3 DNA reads TGTGCCACCAGTGATCCAACCTCCGGGACAGGGCAAGAGACCCAGTACTTC.

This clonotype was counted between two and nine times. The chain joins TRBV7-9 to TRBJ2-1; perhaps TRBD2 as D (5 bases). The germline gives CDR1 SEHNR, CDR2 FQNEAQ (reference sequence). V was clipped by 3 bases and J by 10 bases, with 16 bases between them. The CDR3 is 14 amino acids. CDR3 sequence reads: CASSFRPTGLEQFF. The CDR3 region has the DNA TGTGCCAGCAGCTTCCGTCCTACGGGGTTAGAGCAGTTCTTC.

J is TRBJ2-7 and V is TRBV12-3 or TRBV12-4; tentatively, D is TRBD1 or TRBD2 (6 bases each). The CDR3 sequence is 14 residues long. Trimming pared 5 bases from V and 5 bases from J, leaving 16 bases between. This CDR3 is CASSPPGAWDEQYF. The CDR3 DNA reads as TGTGCCAGCAGTCCCCCGGGGGCGTGGGACGAGCAGTACTTC.

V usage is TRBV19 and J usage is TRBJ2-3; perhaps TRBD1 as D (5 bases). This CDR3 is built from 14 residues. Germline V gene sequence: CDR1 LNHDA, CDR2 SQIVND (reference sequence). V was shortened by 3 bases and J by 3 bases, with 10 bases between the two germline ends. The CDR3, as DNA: TGTGCCAGTAGTATCCTAACAGGAACAGATACGCAGTATTTT. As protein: CASSILTGTDTQYF.

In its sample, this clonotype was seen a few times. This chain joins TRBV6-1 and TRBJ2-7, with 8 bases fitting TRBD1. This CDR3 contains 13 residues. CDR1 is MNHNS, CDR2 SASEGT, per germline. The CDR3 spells CASRQGFSSEQYV. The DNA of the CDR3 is TGTGCCAGCCGACAGGGGTTCTCCTCCGAGCAGTACGTC.

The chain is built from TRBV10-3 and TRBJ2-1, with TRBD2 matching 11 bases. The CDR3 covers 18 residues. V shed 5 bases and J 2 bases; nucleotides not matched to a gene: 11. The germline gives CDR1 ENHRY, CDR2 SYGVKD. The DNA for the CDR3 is TGTGCCATCAGTTCGGACCGATCGGGACTAGCGGCCTACAATGAGCAGTTCTTC. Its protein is CAISSDRSGLAAYNEQFF.

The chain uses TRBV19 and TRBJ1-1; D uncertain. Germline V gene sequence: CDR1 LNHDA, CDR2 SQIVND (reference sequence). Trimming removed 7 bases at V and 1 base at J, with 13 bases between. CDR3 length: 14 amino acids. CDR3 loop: CASMAGKPNTEAFF. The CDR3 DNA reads TGTGCCAGTATGGCAGGCAAACCGAACACTGAAGCTTTCTTT.

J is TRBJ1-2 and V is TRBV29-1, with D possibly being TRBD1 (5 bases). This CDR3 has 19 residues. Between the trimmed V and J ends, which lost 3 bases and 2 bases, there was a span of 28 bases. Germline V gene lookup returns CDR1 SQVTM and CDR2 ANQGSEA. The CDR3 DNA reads TGCAGCGTTGAGAGGATTGTGGTTAGGGGCCCAAGACCGAACTATGGCTACACCTTC. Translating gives CSVERIVVRGPRPNYGYTF.

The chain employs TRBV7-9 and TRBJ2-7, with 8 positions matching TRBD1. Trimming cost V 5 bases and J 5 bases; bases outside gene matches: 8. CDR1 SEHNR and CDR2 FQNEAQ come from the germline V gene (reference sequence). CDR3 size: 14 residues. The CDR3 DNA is TGTGCCAGCAGCACGACAGGGGATGTCCACGAGCAGTACTTC. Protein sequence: CASSTTGDVHEQYF.

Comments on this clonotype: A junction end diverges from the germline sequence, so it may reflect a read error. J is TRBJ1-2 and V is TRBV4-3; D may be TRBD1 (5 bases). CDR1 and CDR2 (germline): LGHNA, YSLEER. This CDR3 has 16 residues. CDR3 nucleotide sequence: TGCGCCAGCAGGCAAGGAAGGGACCGACTTAGGGTTGGCTACACCTTC. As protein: CASRQGRDRLRVGYTF.

For the CDR3, the DNA is TGTGCCAGCAGTTACTCGTTGGGGGGAGCCTACAATGAGCAGTTCTTC. This translates into CASSYSLGGAYNEQFF. This chain joins TRBV6-5 and TRBJ2-1; tentative D call: TRBD2 (6 bases). The CDR3 runs 16 residues. V gave up 0 bases and J gave up 2 bases, with 11 bases separating them. Germline V gives CDR1 MNHEY, CDR2 SVGAGI.

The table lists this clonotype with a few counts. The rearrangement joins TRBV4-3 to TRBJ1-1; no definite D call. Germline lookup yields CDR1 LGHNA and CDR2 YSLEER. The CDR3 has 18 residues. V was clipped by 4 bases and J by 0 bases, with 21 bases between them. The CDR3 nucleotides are TGCGCCAGCAGCCCAGAAGCTTGGCAGAAACACATGAACACTGAAGCTTTCTTT. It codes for CASSPEAWQKHMNTEAFF.

The CDR3 sequence is CSAGGWVNQPQHF. Written as DNA, the CDR3 is TGCAGTGCCGGTGGGTGGGTCAATCAGCCCCAGCATTTT. The chain links TRBV20-1 to TRBJ1-5; D ambiguous. CDR1 is DFQATT and CDR2 is SNEGSKA in the germline V gene (reference sequence). V dropped 6 bases and J dropped 3 bases, with 12 bases sitting between them. CDR3 length: 13 amino acids.

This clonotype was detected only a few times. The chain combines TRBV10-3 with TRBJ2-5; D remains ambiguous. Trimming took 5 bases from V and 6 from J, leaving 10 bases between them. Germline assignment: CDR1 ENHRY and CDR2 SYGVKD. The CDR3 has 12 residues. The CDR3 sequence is CAISTHDQTQYF. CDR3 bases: TGTGCCATCAGTACCCATGACCAGACCCAGTACTTC.